This TCR beta chain emerged from a study of CD8 T cells in Susac syndrome. Study-wide results and limits: There was no clonal expansion in the CD4+ T cell repertoires of Susac syndrome.

RNA was extracted with the RNeasy kit, and a quantity of roughly 0.5 to 1 ug was reverse transcribed using random hexamers. One entry per CDR3 protein results from TCRdb running MiXCR on the immunoSEQ multiplex PCR reads. Among about 140,000 distinct CDR3 sequences listed, 95% were seen once. The ends were cut back, 5 bases at V and 0 bases at J, with 8 bases in the middle. Germline V gene data show CDR1 as SGHVS and CDR2 as FQNEAQ. The CDR3 is made up of 13 amino acids. Points on this clonotype: No antigen is known for it.

The chain joins TRBV7-8 to TRBJ2-7; D unresolved. The sample consisted of CD4+ T cells from PBMCs. The TCR was taken from a human donor with Susac syndrome. The CDR3 sequence: CASSPPVSYEQYF. CDR3 DNA: TGTGCCAGCAGCCCACCAGTCTCCTACGAGCAGTACTTC.